This is a list of T cell receptor beta chains from one sample in a study of blood T cell repertoires in COVID-19. Sequencing was performed with immunoSEQ multiplex PCR; in TCRdb, only in-frame clones are kept and a portion is missing. The sample holds roughly 300,000 clones; 70% to 90% are singletons and the top ten take 7.8%. The sequenced sample consisted of peripheral blood. The source is a woman aged 50 to 65 who had recovered from COVID-19. CDR3s include the opening cysteine and the closing phenylalanine or tryptophan. A D gene is named only where the DNA matches it firmly. Expanded clones get a size class; other rows say once, few or many, or leave the size out.

j_call d_call clone_size v_call cdr3_nt cdr3_aa
TRBJ2-1 TRBD2 few TRBV7-9 TGTGCCAGCAGCTTAGATCCTAGCGGGAGGTATGAGCAGTTCTTC CASSLDPSGRYEQFF
TRBJ2-7 TRBD1 NA TRBV6-6 TGTGCCAGCAGTTACCCAGGGGGCAGGAACGAGCAGTACTTC CASSYPGGRNEQYF
TRBJ2-2 NA NA TRBV18 TGTGCCAGCTCACCACCTTCAGGGATTCACACCGGGGAGCTGTTTTTT CASSPPSGIHTGELFF
TRBJ1-5 NA NA TRBV19 TGTGCCAGTAGTGCGGTGAATCGGGATCAGCCCCAGCATTTT CASSAVNRDQPQHF
TRBJ2-3 NA NA TRBV27 TGTGCCAGCAGTCCAACTGACAGAATCACAGATACGCAGTATTTT CASSPTDRITDTQYF
TRBJ1-1 NA NA TRBV9 TGTGCCAGCAGCGTAGATATGAACACTGAAGCTTTCTTT CASSVDMNTEAFF
TRBJ2-1 TRBD2 NA TRBV9 TGTGCCAGCAGCGTAGGAGGACTAGGTTCGGTCTATGAGCAGTTCTTC CASSVGGLGSVYEQFF
TRBJ1-1 NA NA TRBV19 TGTGCCAGTAGTCCTTTACGAGTCATGAACACTGAAGCTTTCTTT CASSPLRVMNTEAFF
TRBJ1-2 NA once TRBV5-5 TGTGCCAGCAGCTTGGTGGGCGGAGGGATCAATGGCTACACCTTC CASSLVGGGINGYTF
TRBJ1-1 NA NA TRBV12-3/TRBV12-4 TGTGCCAGCAGTTTTAACAGGAACACTGAAGCTTTCTTT CASSFNRNTEAFF
TRBJ2-5 NA NA TRBV9 TGTGCCAGCAGTCAGAACAGCTATGGCCAAGAGACCCAGTACTTC CASSQNSYGQETQYF
TRBJ1-4 NA NA TRBV28 TGTGCCAGCGAGGGTAGCTCCTTTGAAAAACTGTTTTTT CASEGSSFEKLFF
TRBJ2-5 NA NA TRBV18 TGTGCCAGCTCACCTTCACAGGGCCCAGAGACCCAGTACTTC CASSPSQGPETQYF